Each of the 11 T cell receptor beta chains below was sequenced from the same sample in a study of a mutant IDH1 vaccine in newly diagnosed glioma. For these receptors, no antigen is known. Time point noted: week 47, end of study. Vaccination used 300 ug of mutant IDH1 20-mer peptide per dose, with topical imiquimod. The method was immunoSEQ multiplex PCR; TCRdb's version includes in-frame clones alone and lacks a portion of them. The profile shows under 40,000 clones, 80% to 85% of them singletons. Source: PBMCs, taken from a glioma patient whose treatment included an IDH1 peptide vaccine. All receptors derive from a young man with glioma.

This clone was found once. The CDR3 sequence is CASTANYYEQYF. CDR3 nucleotide sequence: TGTGCCAGCACCGCCAACTACTACGAGCAGTACTTC. J is TRBJ2-7 and V is TRBV6-1; D remains unclear. The ends were cut back, 7 bases at V and 3 bases at J, with 10 bases in the middle. Germline V gives CDR1 MNHNS, CDR2 SASEGT. CDR3 length equals 12 residues.

This chain joins TRBV15 and TRBJ1-1; tentatively, D is TRBD1 (5 bases). The CDR3 is 14 amino acids. V lost 3 bases, J lost 0 bases, and 8 bases lay in between. Germline loops: CDR1 LNHNV, CDR2 YYDKDF (reference sequence). The CDR3 region is CATSRRDLNTEAFF. The CDR3 DNA reads TGTGCCACCAGCAGGAGGGACCTGAACACTGAAGCTTTCTTT.

The chain carries TRBV10-3 and TRBJ2-7; TRBD1 agrees at 8 bases. The length of the CDR3 is 12 residues. The V and J ends lost 10 bases and 2 bases, in that order; junction bases with no gene match: 4. CDR1 and CDR2 from the germline V gene are ENHRY and SYGVKD. CDR3 coding DNA: TGTGCCACAGACAGGGGAACCTACGAGCAGTACTTC. Amino acids: CATDRGTYEQYF.

This rearrangement joins TRBV2 to TRBJ2-3, with a possible D match to TRBD1 (5 bases). CDR1 and CDR2 (germline): SNHLY, FYNNEI. There are 15 residues in the CDR3. Trimming removed 6 bases at V and 0 bases at J, with 13 bases between. The CDR3 bases are TGTGCCAGCAGGGCCCTCCAGGGTAGCACAGATACGCAGTATTTT. As protein: CASRALQGSTDTQYF.

This clone was recorded a few times. This chain joins TRBV27 and TRBJ1-2; D ambiguous. Germline V CDR1 and CDR2: MNHEY, SMNVEV (reference sequence). The CDR3 is 15 residues long. Between the trimmed V and J ends, which lost 1 base and 7 bases, there was a span of 16 bases. CDR3 nucleotides: TGTGCCAGCAGTTTATACGGCCGCAGTTCGGCTGGCTACACCTTC. This translates into CASSLYGRSSAGYTF.

The rearrangement links TRBV2 to TRBJ1-1; D not certain. The CDR3 contains 13 residues. Germline V gene data show CDR1 as SNHLY and CDR2 as FYNNEI. Between the trimmed V and J ends, which lost 0 bases and 6 bases, there was a span of 8 bases. The CDR3 sequence: CASSEASRSEAFF. CDR3 in DNA: TGTGCCAGCAGTGAAGCGTCCAGGTCTGAAGCTTTCTTT.

In this sample, this clone turned up once. V gene TRBV30 combines with J gene TRBJ1-6, with D possibly matching TRBD1 (6 bases). Germline V gene sequence: CDR1 GTSNPN, CDR2 SVGIG (reference sequence). The length of the CDR3 is 14 residues. The V end was cut by 8 bases, the J end by 7 bases, with 18 bases between. Written as DNA, the CDR3 is TGTGCCCTCAAGCAGGACAGACGAAATTCACCCCTCCACTTT. Protein product: CALKQDRRNSPLHF.

This clone was recorded a few times. The V and J genes are TRBV30 and TRBJ1-4; D is ambiguous. Per germline, CDR1 GTSNPN and CDR2 SVGIG (reference sequence). Trimming stripped 4 bases from V and 0 bases from J, with 6 bases between. The length of the CDR3 is 13 residues. For the CDR3, the DNA is TGTGCCTGGAATCCTGCAACTAATGAAAAACTGTTTTTT. As protein: CAWNPATNEKLFF.

This clone was counted between two and nine times. The gene calls are TRBV5-4 and TRBJ1-1; the D is unclear. In germline, CDR1 is SGHNT, CDR2 YYREEE (reference sequence). V gave up 4 bases and J gave up 3 bases, with 10 bases separating them. This CDR3 region has 13 residues. In DNA, the CDR3 is TGTGCCAGCAGCGTTCGACCGGACACTGAAGCTTTCTTT. Its protein product is CASSVRPDTEAFF.

CDR3 nucleotides: TGTGCCAGCAGCACTTCGGACAATGAGCAGTTCTTC. As protein: CASSTSDNEQFF. The J gene is TRBJ2-1, the V gene TRBV5-4; D gene uncertain. In germline, CDR1 is SGHNT, CDR2 YYREEE (reference sequence). This CDR3 spans 12 amino acids. V dropped 4 bases and J dropped 5 bases, with 7 bases sitting between them. Drawing the rest from reference TRBV5-4 and TRBJ2-1, the complete variable domain is ETGVTQSPTHLIKTRGQQVTLRCSSQSGHNTVSWYQQALGQGPQFIFQYYREEENGRGNFPPRFSGLQFPNYSSELNVNALELDDSALYLCASSTSDNEQFFGPGTRLTVL.

The chain uses TRBV30 and TRBJ2-2; TRBD1 matches 9 bases. The V gene end was trimmed by 2 bases and the J gene end by 1 base; junction bases not matched to a gene: 5. Germline loops: CDR1 GTSNPN, CDR2 SVGIG (reference sequence). CDR3 length equals 16 residues. Written as DNA, the CDR3 is TGTGCCTGGAGTAATTACAGGGGGCTGAACACCGGGGAGCTGTTTTTT. Protein product: CAWSNYRGLNTGELFF.